This is a list of T cell receptor beta chains from one sample in a study of shared clonotypes between healthy human individuals. Sequenced by immunoSEQ multiplex PCR; TCRdb stores in-frame clones only, minus some. The table includes roughly 2.4 million clones, approximately 96% detected once. The material sequenced was naive CD4+ T cells sorted from blood. These receptor sequences come from a man younger than 30 in good health. Each CDR3 is given with its conserved first and last residue. D genes are given only for firm matches. Part of the rows lack a size; the others show once, few, many or a class for expanded clones.

>NA|TRBJ1-2|NA|TRBV5-6
TGTGCCAGCAGCCTCATGGGGGGATATGGCTACACCTTC
CASSLMGGYGYTF
>NA|TRBJ2-1|NA|TRBV5-1
TGCGCCAGCAGCTTGGCCCAGGGGACTTGGGATGAGCAGTTCTTC
CASSLAQGTWDEQFF
>NA|TRBJ1-3|NA|TRBV18
TGTGCCAGCTCACTACAGGCTACCGGAAACACCATATATTTT
CASSLQATGNTIYF
>NA|TRBJ1-1|NA|TRBV5-1
TGCGCCAGCAGCTTGGAATCGGAAGGCGCTTTCTTT
CASSLESEGAFF
>once|TRBJ2-3|NA|TRBV10-3
TGTGCCGCAGGGCGCACCAGCACAGATACGCAGTATTTT
CAAGRTSTDTQYF
>NA|TRBJ1-6|NA|TRBV18
TGTGCCAGCTCACCAATCGACAGCAACCTAATGGGAAATTCACCCCTCCACTTT
CASSPIDSNLMGNSPLHF
>NA|TRBJ1-3|NA|TRBV28
TGTGCCAGCAGTTCGTGGGCTTTCTCTGGAAACACCATATATTTT
CASSSWAFSGNTIYF
>once|TRBJ2-2|NA|TRBV5-1
TGCGCCAGTGGGGACTCACCGGGCACCGGGGAGCTGTTTTTT
CASGDSPGTGELFF
>once|TRBJ2-3|NA|TRBV6-1
TGTGCCAGTGTCGTGCGCGGAGGCACAGATACGCAGTATTTT
CASVVRGGTDTQYF
>NA|TRBJ2-3|TRBD1|TRBV30
TGTGCCTGGAGTGACAGGGGGCGGTCAGATACGCAGTATTTT
CAWSDRGRSDTQYF
>NA|TRBJ2-7|TRBD1|TRBV25-1
TGTGCCAGCAGTGTTCGCGGGACAGGGGGGCACGAGCAGTACTTC
CASSVRGTGGHEQYF
>NA|TRBJ2-4|NA|TRBV21-1
TGTGCCAGCAATGCGGGGACAGGGAAGGGCATTCAGTACTTC
CASNAGTGKGIQYF
>NA|TRBJ1-6|NA|TRBV4-1
TGCGCCAGCAGCCAACCCAGGCAGGGAGGAAATTCACCCCTCCACTTT
CASSQPRQGGNSPLHF
>NA|TRBJ1-6|NA|TRBV30
TGTGCCTGGAGTGTCCGGGACACATATTTTTCACCCCTCCACTTT
CAWSVRDTYFSPLHF
>NA|TRBJ1-6|TRBD1|TRBV6-5
TGTGCCAGCAGTTACCGACGGACAGGGGTGAGTTCACCCCTCCACTTT
CASSYRRTGVSSPLHF
>NA|TRBJ1-5|NA|TRBV20-1
TGCAGTGCTGGGGTCAGTCAGCCCCAGCATTTT
CSAGVSQPQHF
>NA|TRBJ1-3|NA|TRBV5-1
TGCGCCAGCGGAGACAGTGACTCTGGAAACACCATATATTTT
CASGDSDSGNTIYF
>NA|TRBJ2-3|NA|TRBV5-4
TGTGCCAGCAGCTTGGTGAGTCGCGAGGATACGCAGTATTTT
CASSLVSREDTQYF
>NA|TRBJ2-7|TRBD2|TRBV10-3
TGTGCCATCAGGGGGACTAGCGGGAGCTACGAGCAGTACTTC
CAIRGTSGSYEQYF
>NA|TRBJ1-2|NA|TRBV7-2
TGTGCCAGCAGCTTAGTCTCGTGGGGCGGCTACACCTTC
CASSLVSWGGYTF
>NA|TRBJ2-1|NA|TRBV7-9
TGTGCCAGCAGCGACCGGGACCCCCAACGGAATGAGCAGTTCTTC
CASSDRDPQRNEQFF
>once|TRBJ2-4|NA|TRBV6-1
TGTGCCAGCAGTGAAGCGCTTAAGGGGTGGGGAGAAGGCGGGGAGGCAAAAAACATTCAGTACTTC
CASSEALKGWGEGGEAKNIQYF
>NA|TRBJ1-3|NA|TRBV14
TGTGCCAGCAGCCCATCTTCATTAAGGTCTGGAAACACCATATATTTT
CASSPSSLRSGNTIYF
>once|TRBJ1-1|NA|TRBV6-1
TGTGCCAGCAGTGAAAAGTGGGGGGGGGAAACTGAAGCTTTCTTT
CASSEKWGGETEAFF
>NA|TRBJ1-6|NA|TRBV5-1
TGCGCCAGCAGCTTGTTCGGGGATCCGAATTCACCCCTCCACTTT
CASSLFGDPNSPLHF
>NA|TRBJ2-3|NA|TRBV6-5
TGTGCCAGCAGTTCCCCTGGGGATACGCAGTATTTT
CASSSPGDTQYF
>NA|TRBJ1-1|TRBD1|TRBV30
TGTGCCTGGAACAGGGGAGACACTGAAGCTTTCTTT
CAWNRGDTEAFF
>NA|TRBJ2-7|NA|TRBV10-2
TGCGCCAGCAGTGAGTTGTTCCCCCTAAGCCACGAGCAGTACTTC
CASSELFPLSHEQYF
>NA|TRBJ1-6|NA|TRBV5-6
TGTGCCAGCAGCTTCGGCAACAATAATTCACCCCTCCACTTT
CASSFGNNNSPLHF